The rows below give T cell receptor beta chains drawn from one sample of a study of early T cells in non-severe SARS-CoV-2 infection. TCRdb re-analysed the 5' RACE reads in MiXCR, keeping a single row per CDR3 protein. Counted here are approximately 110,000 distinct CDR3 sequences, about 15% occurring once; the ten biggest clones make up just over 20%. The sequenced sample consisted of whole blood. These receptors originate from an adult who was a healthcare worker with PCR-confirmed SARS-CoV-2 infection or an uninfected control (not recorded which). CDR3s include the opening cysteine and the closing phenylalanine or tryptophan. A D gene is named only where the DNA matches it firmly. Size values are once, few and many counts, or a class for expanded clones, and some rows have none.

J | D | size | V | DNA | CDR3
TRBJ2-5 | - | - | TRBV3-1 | TGTGCCAGCAGCCAAGACTGGTCCGGGACCCAGTACTTC | CASSQDWSGTQYF
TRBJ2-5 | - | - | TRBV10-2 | TGCGCCACCGGCTCGTCGGGGGCACAAGAGACCCAGTACTTC | CATGSSGAQETQYF
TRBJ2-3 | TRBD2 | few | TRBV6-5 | TGTGCCAGCAGGGCTAGCGGGGGGCCTGGGGATACGCAGTATTTT | CASRASGGPGDTQYF
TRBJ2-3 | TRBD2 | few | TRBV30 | TGTGCCTGGAGTGGGGAGGGGATAAGCACAGATACGCAGTATTTT | CAWSGEGISTDTQYF
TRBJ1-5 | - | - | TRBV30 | TGTGCCTGGAGTGTAACCAGCGTAGGGAATCAGCCCCAGCATTTT | CAWSVTSVGNQPQHF
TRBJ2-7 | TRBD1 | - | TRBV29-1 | TGCAGCGTTCCAGGGGGCCAGTACGAGCAGTACTTC | CSVPGGQYEQYF
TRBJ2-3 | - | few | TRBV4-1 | TGCGCCAGCAGCCTGAGGGACAAATCAGATACGCAGTATTTT | CASSLRDKSDTQYF
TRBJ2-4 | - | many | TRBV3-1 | TGTGCCAGCAGCCAAGCCAAGGGGCCTAGTAATAACATTCAGTACTTC | CASSQAKGPSNNIQYF
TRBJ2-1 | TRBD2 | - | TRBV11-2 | TGTGCCAGCAGCTTAGTTAGCGGGGGAAACAATGAGCAGTTCTTC | CASSLVSGGNNEQFF
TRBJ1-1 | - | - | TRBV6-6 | TGTGCCAGCAGTTACGACGTTCGTAACACTGAAGCTTTCTTT | CASSYDVRNTEAFF
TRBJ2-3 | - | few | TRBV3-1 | TGTGCCAGCAGCCAAGATCAGAGCACAGATACGCAGTATTTT | CASSQDQSTDTQYF
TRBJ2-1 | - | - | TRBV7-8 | TGTGCCAGCAGCTTAGCGTGGACAGCCACCTACAATGAGCAGTTCTTC | CASSLAWTATYNEQFF
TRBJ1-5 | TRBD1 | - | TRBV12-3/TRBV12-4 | TGTGCCAGCAGTCGCGGGACAGGGAATCAGCCCCAGCATTTT | CASSRGTGNQPQHF
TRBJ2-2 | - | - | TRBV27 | TGTGCCAGCAGTAGCACTAGCCCCGGCACCGGGGAGCTGTTTTTT | CASSSTSPGTGELFF
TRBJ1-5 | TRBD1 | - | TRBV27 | TGTGCCAGCGGTCCAGGGGGATTCAGCAATCAGCCCCAGCATTTT | CASGPGGFSNQPQHF